This T cell receptor (beta chain) emerged from a study of blood T cell repertoires in COVID-19. About the study: Samples taken during acute and convalescent COVID-19 were collected in the United States, Italy and Spain.

CDR1 is SGDLS and CDR2 is YYNGEE in the germline V gene. V was trimmed by 4 bases and J by 2 bases, leaving 7 bases between them. This CDR3 has 13 amino acids. Assignment of participants to cohorts was predicated upon participant-reported clinical history. Profiled with immunoSEQ multiplex PCR; TCRdb holds only in-frame clones, not every one. The data show some 250,000 clones, 75% to 90% seen once. Sequencing was carried out using PBMCs or T cells enriched from blood (not recorded which). This TCR came from a middle-aged woman with acute COVID-19. The chain has TRBV9 and TRBJ2-1; D is unclear. The CDR3 DNA is TGTGCCAGCAGCTCTAAGCCCTACAATGAGCAGTTCTTC. Protein product: CASSSKPYNEQFF.